The entry below describes one TCR beta chain. Its antigen is unknown. The data are from a study of response to subunit inactivated influenza vaccine. Overall study results and limits: Few new T cells, the authors suggested, are recruited by each seasonal influenza vaccination.

From the RT-PCR reads, TCRdb called clonotypes with MiXCR, one entry per CDR3 protein. The sample consists of around 710,000 distinct CDR3 sequences, roughly 14% of them appearing once. This CDR3 is built from 17 residues. The V end was cut by 1 base, the J end by 0 bases, with 12 bases between. Germline V gene sequence: CDR1 SGHDN, CDR2 FVKESK. Sequenced here: PBMCs from blood, sampled less than 15 days before vaccination. This TCR was recovered from a man aged 45-65 years who received an inactivated influenza vaccine. The chain carries TRBV14 and TRBJ2-2; D possibly corresponds to TRBD2 (6 bases). The CDR3 nucleotides read TGTGCCAGCAGCCAAGCCCTACTAGCTGCGAACACCGGGGAGCTGTTTTTT. As protein: CASSQALLAANTGELFF.